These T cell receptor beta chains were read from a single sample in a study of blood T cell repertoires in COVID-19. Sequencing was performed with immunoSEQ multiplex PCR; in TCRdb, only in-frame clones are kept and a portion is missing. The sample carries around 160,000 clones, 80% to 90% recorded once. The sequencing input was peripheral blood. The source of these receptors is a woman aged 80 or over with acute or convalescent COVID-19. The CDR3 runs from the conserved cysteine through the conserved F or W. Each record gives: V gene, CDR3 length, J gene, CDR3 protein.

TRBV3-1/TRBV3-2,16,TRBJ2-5,CASTRLDTSLRETQYF
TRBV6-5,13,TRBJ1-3,CASRMTGRNTIYF
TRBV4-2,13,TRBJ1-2,CASSYGTEYGYTF
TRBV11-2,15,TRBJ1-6,CASSLSLAVYSPLHF
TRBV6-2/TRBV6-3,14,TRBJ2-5,CASSRAGGRETQYF
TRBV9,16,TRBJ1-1,CASSVAPLGRVTEAFF
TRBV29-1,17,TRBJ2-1,CSVLAPGAGGPKNEQFF
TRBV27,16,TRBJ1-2,CASSLSRTGSGYGYTF
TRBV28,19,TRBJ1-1,CASSLQIGRQLGVNTEAFF
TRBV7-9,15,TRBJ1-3,CASSPGQGLGNTIYF
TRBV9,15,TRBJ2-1,CASSVGAGTYNEQFF
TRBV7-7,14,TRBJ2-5,CASSPTGIGETQYF
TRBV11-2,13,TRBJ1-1,CASSLFPGGEAFF
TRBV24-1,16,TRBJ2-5,CATSDLQGIGQETQYF
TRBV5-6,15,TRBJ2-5,CASSPTGTGQETQYF
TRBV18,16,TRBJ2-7,CASSPRTGPSRNEQYF
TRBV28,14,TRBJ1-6,CANQQGGYNSPLHF
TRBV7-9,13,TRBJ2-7,CASSLSGPYEQYF
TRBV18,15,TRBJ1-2,CASSPPAGGNYGYTF
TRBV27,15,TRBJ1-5,CASSFARGRNQPQHF
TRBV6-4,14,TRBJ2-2,CASRNRGETGELFF
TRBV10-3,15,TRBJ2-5,CAISEGGVYEETQYF
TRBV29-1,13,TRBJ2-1,CSGQRSGINEQFF
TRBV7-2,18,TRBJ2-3,CASKSGTSGGRGTDTQYF
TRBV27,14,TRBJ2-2,CASRPSGGTGELFF
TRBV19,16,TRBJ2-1,CASSIKRGGSYNEQFF
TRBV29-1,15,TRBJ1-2,CSVTPRTGERYGYTF
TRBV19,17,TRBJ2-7,CASSPFLLAGGQFEQYF
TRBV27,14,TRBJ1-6,CASSLSRGNSPLHF
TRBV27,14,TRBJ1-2,CASSPTGRNYGYTF
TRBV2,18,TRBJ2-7,CACYDPGTSGTTSYEQYF
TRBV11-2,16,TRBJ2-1,CASSLVSLAGYNEQFF
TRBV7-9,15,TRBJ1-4,CASSLRDRGNEKLFF
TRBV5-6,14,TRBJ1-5,CASNYGRSNQPQHF
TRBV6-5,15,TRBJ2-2,CASSYSPTDTGELFF
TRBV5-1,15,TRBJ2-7,CASSPLTGGFLEQYF
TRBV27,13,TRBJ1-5,CASSSQRGQPQHF
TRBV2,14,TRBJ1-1,CAILNGQMNTEAFF
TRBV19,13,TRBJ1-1,CASTGSLNTEAFF
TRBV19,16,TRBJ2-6,CASSIGLAVGANVLTF
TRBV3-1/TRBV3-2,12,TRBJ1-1,CARQAGVTEAFF
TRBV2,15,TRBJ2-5,CASRDRGGELETQYF
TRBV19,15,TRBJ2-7,CASSPSTARDYEQYF
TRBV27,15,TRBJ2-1,CASSSGQGSYNEQFF
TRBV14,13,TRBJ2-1,CASSQELVSEQFF
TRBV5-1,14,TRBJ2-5,CASSKTSGQETQYF
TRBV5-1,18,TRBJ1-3,CASSLASPGQGSGNTIYF
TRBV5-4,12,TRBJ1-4,CASSRDTEKLFF
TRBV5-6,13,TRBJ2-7,CASSRTGAYEQYF
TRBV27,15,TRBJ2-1,CASSRWLAGVGEQFF
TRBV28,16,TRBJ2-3,CASSLYRAGSTDTQYF
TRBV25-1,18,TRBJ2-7,CASSTLGSVLAGGHEQYF
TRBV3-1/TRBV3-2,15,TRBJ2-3,CASSQPSGATDTQYF
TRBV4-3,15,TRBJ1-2,CASSQEVQAYYGYTF